This T cell receptor beta chain was sequenced during a study of cytomegalovirus exposure and HLA in healthy donors. Study-wide background: Out of approximately 170 million T cells, an earlier analysis found fewer than 140 million unique TCR beta sequences in total. Regarding the study as a whole: The study dropped some indistinguishable V segments, TRBV6-2 and TRBV6-3 among them. HLA-A and HLA-B allele assignments for most subjects were reportedly predicted accurately using TCR beta sequences.

Germline values: CDR1 SGHNT, CDR2 YYREEE (reference sequence). V lost 4 bases and J lost 4; bases outside the gene matches: 14. The CDR3 consists of 17 residues. Healthy bone marrow donors made up the donors. Remarks on this clone: Its antigen is unknown.

The PCR used 60 Vbeta and 13 Jbeta primers. Here immunoSEQ multiplex PCR was the method, and the copy in TCRdb shows in-frame clones only, minus some. The table lists about 160,000 clones, about 80% of them singletons. Sequencing used PBMCs. V gene TRBV5-4 combines with J gene TRBJ2-5, with 9 nucleotides matching TRBD2. This receptor was identified in a man in his forties in good health and CMV-seronegative. The chain's CDR3 is CASSPALPGLALETQYF. CDR3 coding DNA: TGTGCCAGCAGCCCCGCTCTACCGGGACTAGCTTTAGAGACCCAGTACTTC.